The source of this TCR beta chain is a study of breast tumors, draining lymph nodes, adjacent tissues. This clonotype was counted ten times or more. Antigen unknown. CDR3 length equals 16 residues. Germline trimming cut 1 base from V and 4 bases from J; bases unmatched to any gene: 11. Germline V gives CDR1 DFQATT, CDR2 SNEGSKA (reference sequence). TCRdb processed the multiplex PCR reads anew with MiXCR; each CDR3 protein has one entry. This sample has 200,000 to 250,000 distinct CDR3 sequences, with about 34% found just once. General observations from the study: The data were judged consistent with most tumor T cells coming from lymph node and expanding in tumor.

Samples came from axillary lymph nodes draining the breast cancer. Input material: axillary lymph node tissue. The source is a female donor with breast cancer. Some clones in this sample may be carry-over from other donors' samples. The rearrangement uses TRBV20-1 and TRBJ1-2, with 8 bases fitting TRBD1. CDR3 region: CSARGAGGDVRYGYTF. CDR3 DNA: TGCAGTGCTAGAGGGGCAGGGGGCGATGTTCGCTATGGCTACACCTTC.